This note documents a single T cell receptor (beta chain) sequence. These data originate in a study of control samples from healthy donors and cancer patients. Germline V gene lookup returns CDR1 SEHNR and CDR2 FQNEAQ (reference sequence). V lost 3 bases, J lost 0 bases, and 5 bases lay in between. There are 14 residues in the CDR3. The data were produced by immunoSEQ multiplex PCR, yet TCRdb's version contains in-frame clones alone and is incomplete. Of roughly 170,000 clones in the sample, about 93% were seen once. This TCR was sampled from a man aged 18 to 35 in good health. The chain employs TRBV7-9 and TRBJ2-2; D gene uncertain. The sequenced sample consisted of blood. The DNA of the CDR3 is TGTGCCAGCAGCTTGCAAGCGAACACCGGGGAGCTGTTTTTT. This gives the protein CASSLQANTGELFF.